This TCR beta chain was observed in a study of cytomegalovirus exposure and HLA in healthy donors (dated by TCRdb to about 2017). In terms of the full investigation: In an earlier analysis of approximately 500 of the donors, 250 to 350 Gb of sequence data and 90 million to 120 million unique TCR beta sequences from 150 million to 200 million T cells were reported. Five DR-DQ haplotypes were handled as single units for association and clustering, since linkage in the cohort was strong. Approximately 300 gigabases of sequencing data and 91 million or so unique TCR sequences made up an early release that covered approximately 620 HLA-typed donors. Donor age, sex, ethnicity and CMV serostatus were collected together with the repertoire data. An earlier analysis of several hundred of the donors applied high-throughput TCR beta sequencing to assess whether each TCR beta V gene segment acted as functional or pseudogenic. Of the roughly 400 genotyped donors, approximately 82% fell in the genetic ancestry cluster associated with self-reported Caucasian donors. The study aimed to test whether cataloging public T cell receptors could reveal signatures of past pathogen exposure. Every repertoire in the discovery cohort had been generated on one and the same sequencing platform. The number of donors typed differed by locus, with 629-630 for A, B, C, DRB1 and DQB1, more than 500 for DQA1, 600 to 610 for DPA1, and some 440 for DPB1. The study profiled the T cell repertoires of hundreds of subjects by immunosequencing and related them to cytomegalovirus serostatus. Both class I and class II loci were covered by HLA typing, at four-digit resolution. Besides the first cohort of 666 subjects, a separate validation cohort made up of roughly 120 different subjects was used. Genome-wide SNP genotypes for about 60% of the 666 donors were used in a later genetic analysis, which treated that subset as a discovery cohort. A later analysis re-analyzed previously published TCR beta repertoires from 666 donors and added high-resolution HLA genotyping to study TCR occurrence patterns. To predict cytomegalovirus infection status, the study brought together high-throughput TCR immunosequencing, statistical association of individual TCRs with disease status, and machine learning. Among around 400 genotyped donors of the cohort, an average of around 250,000 unique TCR beta nucleotide sequences was sequenced per donor, of which about 19% were non-productive. Rather than drawing on any new phenotypic data, the later analysis identified candidate immune exposures from TCR beta sequences and the way those sequences occurred across donors. Beyond this particular receptor, the publication reports: The only immune exposure information available for the cohort was CMV serostatus. A few of the identified cytomegalovirus-associated TCR beta chains were confirmed in vitro to be specific for cytomegalovirus antigens. The presence/absence analyses assumed that sequencing depth was roughly uniform across donors, and that assumption may not be true. In a later analysis, HLA-associated TCR beta chains were found to be more clonally expanded and to have lower generation probabilities than equally common non-associated chains. In a later analysis, several top co-occurrence clusters were reported to appear linked to parvovirus B19, influenza, CMV and Epstein-Barr virus. Linkage disequilibrium might explain the correlated functional status among segregating V segments, but an unknown experimental factor could not be ruled out. Most TCR sequences were observed very rarely across donors, whereas some public TCRs were present in many individuals. In both the original and validation cohorts, the classifier was reported to diagnose cytomegalovirus status with high specificity and sensitivity. An association between a missense DCLRE1C variant and V-gene and J-gene trimming of TCR beta chains was found in a later genetic analysis and replicated in an independent cohort. In a later analysis, the rate of TCR association differed among HLA loci, with DRB1 alleles having the most associated TCRs and HLA-C alleles having the fewest. The earlier analysis of 587 of the donors excluded approximately 15 rarely observed V segments, including chromosome 9 orphons, because counts were too low. A total of some 180 TCR beta chains were listed by the study as associated with cytomegalovirus. A group of highly shared sequence variants was considered likely to be a technical artifact of the sequencing pipeline. In a later genetic analysis, fewer N-insertions in productive TCRs were reported among donors in an Asian-associated ancestry cluster than the roughly 640-donor mean. Some IMGT-functional V segments, including TRBV6-2 and TRBV6-3, could not be told apart with the 87-base-pair reads, so those segments were excluded. When HLA alleles, especially DR and DQ, strongly co-occurred, attributing TCR associations to individual alleles was difficult. Broadly in line with IMGT annotations, most TCR beta V segments showed up in productive rearrangements about 90% or about 30% of the time in an earlier analysis of 450 to 750 of the donors. In a later analysis, some 18,000 TCR beta sequences were associated with specific HLA alleles at a false discovery rate of 0.05. A later analysis found that most CMV-associated TCR beta chains appeared HLA-restricted, with HLA associations seemingly driven largely by CMV exposure. Because HLA typing was missing for some donors at each locus, association tests included only the typed subset. A further reported finding was that TCR beta sequences accurately predicted the HLA-A and HLA-B alleles for most subjects in the first cohort. The cohort was sequenced for TCR beta chains only, and without alpha or paired-chain data the features that could be detected were limited. The authors suggested that the approach could potentially be generalized to other disease states and immunological phenotypes.

With respect to this clone: The antigen this receptor binds is unknown. Base-call qualities are not available, and no considerably larger clone is one nucleotide away.

After removal of 2 bases from V and 5 bases from J, the junction retains 5 bases not matched to a gene. CDR1 and CDR2 (LGHNA, YSLEER) derive from the germline V gene. The CDR3 covers 15 residues, taking in both the cysteine and the phenylalanine. The read is trimmed to its CDR3 DNA, 45 bases read in frame from base 1. The cohort consisted of more than 650 healthy bone marrow donors. At the time of sampling, every cohort member was nominally healthy, though immune exposures that went unrecorded were likely present. The donor tested CMV seronegative and was one of the 352 seronegative cohort members. Every donor gave a peripheral blood sample, and the peripheral blood mononuclear cells from that sample were used for TCR beta sequencing. Genomic DNA was extracted from the blood cell samples with the Qiagen DNeasy Blood Extraction Kit. The protocol used for the library was the immunoSEQ multiplex PCR assay. For the multiplex PCR, a mixture combining 60 forward primers for TCR Vbeta segments and 13 reverse primers for TCR Jbeta segments was used. Amplification of the CDR3 region of rearranged TCR beta genes was performed with a multiplex PCR assay on genomic DNA. Amplified TCR beta libraries were sequenced as 87-base-pair reads on the Illumina HiSeq System. In the authors' own workflow: A later analysis counted about 82 million unique TCR beta chains across the 666 repertoires, and roughly 11 million of these chains were shared by at least two donors. A nearest-neighbor algorithm error-corrected the raw reads and collapsed the reads into unique sequences, merging closely related sequences to remove PCR and sequencing errors. To assign V, D and J gene segments, CDR3 sequences were aligned to IMGT reference sequences. For a sequence to be retained, at least a six-nucleotide match to both a V gene segment and a J gene segment was required. A rearrangement counted as productive if the CDR3 had no stop codons and remained in frame with V and J, and every other rearrangement counted as non-productive. CDR3 was defined by IMGT convention, running from the second conserved V-encoded cysteine to the conserved J-encoded phenylalanine. In an earlier analysis of more than 550 of the donors, sequences lacking an unambiguous match to a single V gene segment were excluded. An earlier analysis of about 590 of the donors classified V segments as functional when productive rearrangements were above 56.7% and as segregating when the standard deviation between donors was above 5%. A statistical classification framework was built for diagnosing cytomegalovirus status from the catalog of TCR beta chain sequences. A later analysis assigned V and J genes by comparing TCR nucleotide sequences with IMGT/GENE-DB human TR gene sequences. Using the TCRdist pipeline, a later analysis assigned CDR3 sequences along with most-parsimonious VDJ recombination scenarios. A later analysis defined each TCR beta chain by its CDR3 amino acid sequence plus V-gene family, and excluded reads lacking a unique V-gene family. As a way to deal with suspected cross-contamination and a sequencing artifact, a later analysis dropped 450 to 600 nucleotide sequences that were highly shared and had low generation probability. For each public chain, a later analysis derived a clonal expansion index from normalized ranks of inferred template counts within each repertoire. In a later analysis, generation probabilities were computed with a VDJ recombination model fitted to out-of-frame rearrangements, and the resulting probabilities were checked against IGoR. Hypergeometric tests were used in a later analysis to score TCR-TCR, TCR-HLA and TCR-CMV co-occurrence, with a repertoire-size bias correction applied to the TCR pairs. A later analysis estimated false discovery rates by permuting HLA or CMV assignments 20 times. In a later analysis, co-occurring TCRs were grouped using DBSCAN, and TCRdist sequence similarity was added for clustering within HLA-allele-positive subsets. For co-occurrence clustering, repertoires with fewer than 30,000 or more than 120,000 public chains were excluded, along with 5 or 6 repertoires with anomalous nucleotide sharing. In its TCRdb copy, this immuneACCESS table keeps in-frame sequences only and misses some clones. Where compared with another copy, unresolved V genes explain less than half of these, and the others have no known cause. V and J calls and clone size are those listed in that table; D and trimming were worked out from the DNA. In this sample the table shows some 100,000 clones, around 81% of which occur a single time. The biggest ten clones account for 2.2% of the sample.

The source material was PBMCs. This TCR was recovered from a woman under 40 in good health and CMV-seronegative. The rearrangement joined TRBV4-3 to TRBJ2-7, with 11 junctional bases fitting TRBD2. DNA sequence: TGCGCCAGCAGCCAACCAATAGCGGGAGGGAACGAGCAGTACTTC. The translation is CASSQPIAGGNEQYF.